The 10 T cell receptor beta chains listed next were all sequenced from one sample in a study of fetal regulatory T cell absence and autoimmunity. The protocol was immunoSEQ multiplex PCR, while the TCRdb copy is restricted to in-frame clones and leaves out a portion. The sample shows about 95,000 clones, about 78% of them seen only once. The sample taken for sequencing was pancreas tissue. These receptors were obtained from a male donor with IPEX syndrome.

The chain couples TRBV7-6 to TRBJ1-1, with no clear D. Trimming took off 0 bases at V and 0 bases at J, with 8 bases between the two ends. CDR1 SGHVS and CDR2 FNYEAQ come from the germline V gene. CDR3 size: 15 residues. CDR3 DNA: TGTGCCAGCAGCTTAGCGCGGGCGGTGAACACTGAAGCTTTCTTT. Translating gives CASSLARAVNTEAFF.

V and J are TRBV6-5 and TRBJ2-3; TRBD2 aligns across 13 bases. Germline V gives CDR1 MNHEY, CDR2 SVGAGI. With V trimmed by 4 bases and J by 5 bases, 0 bases remained unmatched. The CDR3 extends over 14 amino acids. The CDR3 loop reads CASSWTSGGDTQYF. The CDR3, as DNA: TGTGCCAGCAGTTGGACTAGCGGGGGAGATACGCAGTATTTT.

This clone was counted between two and nine times. The chain carries TRBV7-9 and TRBJ2-7; 8 positions agree with TRBD1. After removal of 3 bases from V and 1 base from J, the junction contained 2 bases not matched to a gene. Germline V gives CDR1 SEHNR, CDR2 FQNEAQ (reference sequence). This CDR3 comprises 14 residues. The CDR3: CASSFWDRSYEQYF. The CDR3 region has the DNA TGTGCCAGCAGCTTTTGGGACAGGTCCTACGAGCAGTACTTC.

V gene TRBV10-3 combines with J gene TRBJ2-1; D gene uncertain. The CDR3 is 15 residues long. V was trimmed by 0 bases and J by 5 bases, leaving 11 bases between them. Germline assignment: CDR1 ENHRY and CDR2 SYGVKD. In DNA, the CDR3 is TGTGCCATCAGTGAGTCCCCTAGGAAGCACAATGAGCAGTTCTTC. It encodes CAISESPRKHNEQFF.

A remark on this clone: Other DNA sequences from this sample encode an identical CDR3 as well. V and J are TRBV6-5 and TRBJ1-3; D is uncertain. The CDR3 loop spans 11 amino acids. CDR1 is MNHEY and CDR2 is SVGAGI in the germline V gene. Trimming pared 6 bases from V and 2 bases from J, leaving 2 bases between. The CDR3 DNA sequence: TGTGCCAGCAGGGCTGGAAACACCATATATTTT. Its protein product is CASRAGNTIYF.

This clone was picked up a small number of times. The chain joins TRBV10-1 to TRBJ2-7; weak D call: TRBD2 (7 bases). CDR3 size: 14 residues. The V gene's germline CDR1 is WNHNN and CDR2 SYGVQD (reference sequence). The ends were cut back, 6 bases at V and 2 bases at J, with 14 bases in the middle. This CDR3 is CASSPAGDTYEQYF. The CDR3 DNA is TGCGCCAGCAGCCCCGCGGGGGACACCTACGAGCAGTACTTC.

V is TRBV9 and J is TRBJ2-1, with 9 bases that match TRBD1. The CDR3 spans 12 residues. Germline assignment: CDR1 SGDLS and CDR2 YYNGEE. Unmatched junction bases numbered 0, after V lost 3 bases and J lost 8 bases. CDR3 sequence reads: CASSGTGDEQFF. CDR3 in DNA: TGTGCCAGCAGCGGGACAGGGGATGAGCAGTTCTTC.

The chain is built from TRBV6-6 and TRBJ1-2; the D is unclear. With 0 bases removed from V and 8 bases from J, the gap between germline ends came to 13 bases. Germline V lookup: CDR1 MNHNY, CDR2 SVGAGI (reference sequence). The CDR3 runs to 14 residues. The DNA of the CDR3 is TGTGCCAGCAGTTACTCGGAGGAAGGTTACGGCTACACCTTC. Protein: CASSYSEEGYGYTF.

This sequence joins TRBV5-8 and TRBJ2-4; the D is unclear. Germline CDR1 SGHTS, CDR2 YDEGEE. Between the trimmed V and J ends, which lost 0 bases and 0 bases, there was a span of 7 bases. This CDR3 is 15 amino acids long. The CDR3 DNA follows: TGTGCCAGCAGCTTGGAGTTACTAGCCAAAAACATTCAGTACTTC. Amino acids: CASSLELLAKNIQYF.

The V call is TRBV5-1, the J call TRBJ2-1; unclear D gene. Per the germline V gene, CDR1 is SGHRS and CDR2 is YFSETQ. Trimming stripped 0 bases from V and 8 bases from J, with 6 bases between. This CDR3 is built from 12 residues. CDR3 region: CASSLGADEQFF. In nucleotides, the CDR3 is TGCGCCAGCAGCTTGGGGGCAGATGAGCAGTTCTTC.